These 27 T cell receptor beta chains were all obtained from the same sample, sequenced in a study of regulatory and conventional T cells in breast cancer. Each CDR3 protein gets one entry after TCRdb re-called the PCR reads with MiXCR. The sample shows fewer than 20,000 distinct CDR3 sequences, approximately 29% of them seen only once. The sample comprised conventional T cells from blood. Receptors originate from a female donor in good health.

This clonotype is medium-sized (0.01 to 0.1%) within its sample. The CDR3, as DNA: TGTGCCAGCAGCCTTCGACAGAGCAATCAGCCCCAGCATTTT. Its protein product is CASSLRQSNQPQHF. The rearrangement uses TRBV12-3 or TRBV12-4 and TRBJ1-5; weak D call: TRBD1 (5 bases). Trimming stripped 6 bases from V and 1 base from J, with 10 bases between. This CDR3 is 14 amino acids long.

The J gene is TRBJ2-7, the V gene TRBV7-2, with D possibly TRBD1 on 6 matching bases. Germline V CDR1 and CDR2: SGHTA, FQGNSA. The CDR3 is 13 amino acids. Trimming left V 1 base short and J 6 bases short, with 10 bases between. DNA of the CDR3: TGTGCCAGCAGCTTAGTAGTAGGGGGCGAGCAGTACTTC. Its protein is CASSLVVGGEQYF.

V gene TRBV20-1 combines with J gene TRBJ1-1, with D possibly being TRBD1 (5 bases). V lost 2 bases and J lost 2, with 6 bases in between. Germline CDR1 and CDR2: DFQATT and SNEGSKA (reference sequence). CDR3 length: 12 residues. The CDR3 bases are TGCAGTGCTAGAAGGGGCAACACTGAAGCTTTCTTT. Amino acids: CSARRGNTEAFF.

The chain is built from TRBV4-1 and TRBJ2-1; D ambiguous. Germline V CDR1 and CDR2: MGHRA, YSYEKL. The CDR3 totals 16 residues. The V and J ends lost 0 bases and 1 base respectively, with 10 bases between them. The CDR3 spells CASSQDPGPSYNEQFF. For the CDR3, the DNA is TGCGCCAGCAGCCAAGATCCCGGGCCGTCCTACAATGAGCAGTTCTTC.

For this clonotype: A much larger clone lies a single base off, so this may be a read error. V is TRBV29-1 and J is TRBJ2-5; 7 bases are a match to TRBD2. The CDR3 covers 15 residues. The germline V gene encodes CDR1 SQVTM and CDR2 ANQGSEA. The chain's CDR3 is CSVASGRGSQGTQYF. The CDR3, as DNA: TGCAGCGTCGCGTCGGGGCGGGGGAGCCAAGGGACCCAGTACTTC.

In DNA form, the CDR3 reads TGTGCCAGCAGCCGAGGACAGGGCGTTGTTTCACCCCTCCACTTT. Its protein is CASSRGQGVVSPLHF. This chain links TRBV3-1 with TRBJ1-6; 8 bases fit TRBD1. Trimming removed 4 bases from V and 9 bases from J; junction bases left unmatched: 8. The CDR3 totals 15 residues. Germline V CDR1 and CDR2: LGHDT, YNNKEL (reference sequence).

V usage is TRBV3-1 and J usage is TRBJ2-3; no reliable D call. Per germline, CDR1 LGHDT and CDR2 YNNKEL (reference sequence). The CDR3 sequence is 16 residues long. The germline V and J ends were trimmed by 1 base and 0 bases, with 11 bases remaining between them. The CDR3 sequence: CASSQGTAISTDTQYF. Here the CDR3 DNA reads TGTGCCAGCAGCCAAGGCACAGCGATTAGCACAGATACGCAGTATTTT.

This clonotype turned up a few times. The rearrangement joins TRBV28 to TRBJ1-5; D remains unclear. V was shortened by 6 bases and J by 1 base, with 7 bases between the two germline ends. CDR1 MDHEN and CDR2 SYDVKM come from the germline V gene. The CDR3 has 13 residues. CDR3 nucleotide sequence: TGTGCCAGCAGCCGACGGAGCAATCAGCCCCAGCATTTT. Protein: CASSRRSNQPQHF.

This clonotype showed up just a few times. This sequence joins TRBV27 and TRBJ1-1; D gene uncertain. The CDR3 contains 13 residues. Trimming removed 2 bases from V and 1 base from J, with 5 bases in between. CDR1 is MNHEY, CDR2 SMNVEV, per germline (reference sequence). The CDR3 here is CASSLERNTEAFF. The CDR3 nucleotides are TGTGCCAGCAGTTTAGAGCGGAACACTGAAGCTTTCTTT.

This chain links TRBV7-2 with TRBJ2-1, with 10 bases matching TRBD2. Looked up from germline, CDR1 is SGHTA and CDR2 is FQGNSA. This CDR3 has 17 amino acids. Trimming removed 3 bases from V and 4 bases from J; junction bases left unmatched: 9. DNA for the CDR3: TGTGCCAGCAGCTTCGGTAGCGGGAGGACCCTGTACAATGAGCAGTTCTTC. Its translation is CASSFGSGRTLYNEQFF.

CDR3 sequence reads: CASSVGRGAGKLFF. The CDR3 nucleotides are TGTGCCAGCAGCGTCGGCAGGGGGGCAGGAAAACTGTTTTTT. The chain uses TRBV2 and TRBJ1-4, with TRBD1 identical over 7 bases. The CDR3 has 14 residues. Trimming took 6 bases from V and 10 from J; bases not matched to a gene: 11. Germline-derived CDR1 and CDR2 are SNHLY and FYNNEI.

V and J are TRBV9 and TRBJ1-6; D unclear. Germline V gene data show CDR1 as SGDLS and CDR2 as YYNGEE. Trimming shortened V by 6 bases and J by 7 bases, and 11 bases separated the two germline ends. The CDR3 loop spans 13 amino acids. As DNA, the CDR3 is TGTGCCAGCAAGGAGGCAGAGAATTCACCCCTCCACTTT. The encoded protein is CASKEAENSPLHF.

This clonotype has just one count. The chain uses TRBV20-1 and TRBJ2-7; 9 bases match TRBD2. V gave up 5 bases and J gave up 5 bases; unmatched junction bases: 7. CDR1 is DFQATT, CDR2 SNEGSKA, per germline (reference sequence). This CDR3 is built from 13 residues. The DNA of the CDR3 is TGCAGTGCTCTAGCGGGGAGAGACGACGAGCAGTACTTC. Its translation is CSALAGRDDEQYF.

This chain uses TRBV20-1 with TRBJ2-1, with a possible D match to TRBD1 (5 bases). From germline, CDR1 is DFQATT and CDR2 SNEGSKA (reference sequence). The V gene lost 6 bases and the J gene lost 4 bases, with 16 bases spanning the gap. There are 14 residues in the CDR3. DNA for the CDR3: TGCAGTGCCACGGACACCTGGAAGTACAATGAGCAGTTCTTC. This codes for CSATDTWKYNEQFF.

This clonotype was detected a few times. This chain joins TRBV24-1 and TRBJ1-5; 8 bases fit TRBD1. V lost 11 bases, J lost 9 bases, and 8 bases stayed unmatched. There are 12 residues in the CDR3. In germline, CDR1 is KGHDR, CDR2 SFDVKD. CDR3 in amino acids: CAITDRARPQHF. The CDR3 DNA is TGTGCCATCACGGACAGGGCCCGGCCCCAGCATTTT.

About this clonotype: One junction end does not reproduce the germline sequence, and a read error may be involved. The rearrangement uses TRBV28 and TRBJ1-1, with D perhaps TRBD1 (5 bases). Germline CDR1 and CDR2: MDHEN and SYDVKM. CDR3 length equals 15 residues. This CDR3 reads CTSSPSWGAGTEAFF. The CDR3 bases are TGTACCAGCAGCCCTTCCTGGGGCGCGGGGACTGAAGCTTTCTTT.

J is TRBJ1-1 and V is TRBV7-2; no reliable D call. From germline, CDR1 is SGHTA and CDR2 FQGNSA. V was shortened by 5 bases and J by 1 base, with 11 bases between the two germline ends. CDR3 length: 14 residues. The CDR3 sequence: CASSRQSANTEAFF. The CDR3 DNA reads TGTGCCAGCAGCCGACAAAGTGCGAACACTGAAGCTTTCTTT.

There are many counts of this clonotype. This chain uses TRBV7-2 with TRBJ2-1, with 9 bases fitting TRBD2. Looked up from germline, CDR1 is SGHTA and CDR2 is FQGNSA. Trimming took 4 bases from V and 0 from J; bases not matched to a gene: 22. The CDR3 extends over 22 amino acids. The CDR3 loop reads CASSSPRFGAGGPGSSYNEQFF. The CDR3 DNA sequence: TGTGCCAGCAGCTCCCCCCGTTTCGGAGCGGGGGGCCCCGGGAGCTCCTACAATGAGCAGTTCTTC.

By share of the sample, this clonotype is medium-sized. The chain is built from TRBV12-3 or TRBV12-4 and TRBJ1-5, with D unclear. V lost 3 bases, J lost 7 bases, and 7 bases lay in between. The CDR3 loop spans 12 amino acids. CDR3 sequence reads: CASSFQMQPQHF. Here the CDR3 DNA reads TGTGCCAGCAGTTTTCAGATGCAGCCCCAGCATTTT.

This clonotype was seen repeatedly, ten times or more. This chain joins TRBV7-9 and TRBJ2-7, with a tentative D call TRBD2 (6 bases). The CDR3 contains 13 residues. Germline-derived CDR1 and CDR2 are SEHNR and FQNEAQ (reference sequence). Trimming took 8 bases from V and 5 from J, leaving 16 bases between them. This CDR3 is CASGLPSAHEQYF. As DNA, the CDR3 is TGTGCCAGCGGCCTCCCTAGCGCCCACGAGCAGTACTTC. The variable domain in full, with the rest retrieved from reference TRBV7-9 and TRBJ2-7, is DTGVSQNPRHKITKRGQNVTFRCDPISEHNRLYWYRQTLGQGPEFLTYFQNEAQLEKSRLLSDRFSAERPKGSFSTLEIQRTEQGDSAMYLCASGLPSAHEQYFGPGTRLTVT.

The V call is TRBV12-3 or TRBV12-4, the J call TRBJ1-1; D is unresolved. The CDR3 is 11 residues long. Deletions cut 7 bases from V and 8 bases from J, with 11 bases between. CDR3 sequence: CASTSLGEAFF. CDR3 sequence (DNA): TGTGCCAGCACCTCCCTGGGGGAAGCTTTCTTT.

V and J are TRBV7-9 and TRBJ2-1; D is unclear. The V gene lost 1 base and the J gene lost 5 bases, with 6 bases spanning the gap. The length of the CDR3 is 13 residues. Germline CDR1 is SEHNR and CDR2 is FQNEAQ (reference sequence). CDR3 sequence: CASSLVEDNEQFF. Written as DNA, the CDR3 is TGTGCCAGCAGCTTAGTAGAGGACAATGAGCAGTTCTTC.

This clonotype is classed as medium-sized. The chain has TRBV2 and TRBJ1-4, with TRBD1 identical over 9 bases. Unmatched junction bases numbered 9, after V lost 6 bases and J lost 10 bases. The CDR3 is 14 residues long. Germline CDR1 and CDR2: SNHLY and FYNNEI. The CDR3 here is CASSVDRGTGKLFF. As DNA, the CDR3 is TGTGCCAGCAGCGTCGACAGGGGGACAGGAAAACTGTTTTTT.

This clonotype showed up just a few times. A junction end diverges from the germline sequence, so it may reflect a read error. The chain couples TRBV2 to TRBJ2-5, with D uncertain. Germline V gene data show CDR1 as SNHLY and CDR2 as FYNNEI. The CDR3 totals 11 residues. The CDR3 loop reads CASREGETQYF. The CDR3 DNA reads as TGTGCCAGCAGGGAAGGGGAGACCCAGTACTTC.

The chain combines TRBV6-2 or TRBV6-3 with TRBJ2-5; D is unclear. Germline V gene lookup returns CDR1 MNHEY and CDR2 SVGEGT. The CDR3 loop spans 12 amino acids. The V and J ends lost 4 bases and 5 bases respectively, with 8 bases between them. CDR3 sequence (DNA): TGTGCCAGCAGTTCCTCGACGGAGACCCAGTACTTC. Its translation is CASSSSTETQYF.

As for this clonotype: One junction end does not reproduce the germline sequence, and a read error may be involved. The V call is TRBV7-2, the J call TRBJ2-3; 11 bases are a match to TRBD2. From germline, CDR1 is SGHTA and CDR2 FQGNSA. The length of the CDR3 is 15 residues. The CDR3 is CASSSGLAGGDTQCF. The CDR3 DNA is TGTGCCAGCAGCTCAGGACTAGCGGGTGGGGATACGCAGTGTTTT.

This clonotype was observed a handful of times. The chain carries TRBV7-2 and TRBJ2-7; 7 bases are shared with TRBD1. Germline loops: CDR1 SGHTA, CDR2 FQGNSA. Losses at the gene ends were 3 bases for V and 6 bases for J; bases not matched to a gene: 8. The CDR3 totals 14 residues. The CDR3, as DNA: TGTGCCAGCAGCTTTGCCGGGACAGAGGGCGAGCAGTACTTC. As protein: CASSFAGTEGEQYF.